These 13 T cell receptor beta chains came from one sample sequenced in a study of T cell responses to AZD1222 COVID-19 vaccine. Method: immunoSEQ multiplex PCR; TCRdb's copy keeps in-frame clones and lacks some. The sample lists some 140,000 clones; 80% to 95% were seen once. The sample was peripheral blood, taken on day 0 of AZD1222 vaccination. The receptors here all came from an adult in good health.

The chain is built from TRBV15 and TRBJ2-7, with no clear D. Germline assignment: CDR1 LNHNV and CDR2 YYDKDF (reference sequence). The CDR3 has 15 amino acids. V was cut by 0 bases and J by 5 bases, with 14 bases left in between. The CDR3 bases are TGTGCCACCAGCAGAGATATTGGATGGATGCACGAGCAGTACTTC. It specifies CATSRDIGWMHEQYF.

The chain employs TRBV7-2 and TRBJ2-3; unclear D gene. Looked up from germline, CDR1 is SGHTA and CDR2 is FQGNSA. The CDR3 runs to 14 residues. Trimming took off 6 bases at V and 6 bases at J, with 16 bases between the two ends. CDR3: CASSLSRVSDTQYF. The CDR3, as DNA: TGTGCCAGCAGTCTCAGCCGGGTTTCGGATACGCAGTATTTT. Looking up the rest from reference TRBV7-2 and TRBJ2-3 gives the full variable domain: GAGVSQSPSNKVTEKGKDVELRCDPISGHTALYWYRQSLGQGLEFLIYFQGNSAPDKSGLPSDRFSAERTGGSVSTLTIQRTQQEDSAVYLCASSLSRVSDTQYFGPGTRLTVL.

The chain employs TRBV11-2 and TRBJ2-7, with 9 bases that match TRBD1. Germline assignment: CDR1 SGHAT and CDR2 FQNNGV. The CDR3 totals 17 residues. V lost 4 bases to trimming and J lost 6 bases; unmatched junction nucleotides: 16. CDR3 sequence: CASSSSLPGQGAGEQYF. CDR3 nucleotides: TGTGCCAGCAGCTCATCCCTACCGGGACAGGGAGCGGGCGAGCAGTACTTC.

This rearrangement joins TRBV27 to TRBJ2-1; tentative D call: TRBD1 (5 bases). The V end was cut by 6 bases, the J end by 4 bases, with 7 bases between. CDR1 and CDR2 (germline): MNHEY, SMNVEV (reference sequence). CDR3 size: 12 residues. The chain's CDR3 is CASSDRYNEQFF. CDR3 nucleotide sequence: TGTGCCAGCAGCGACAGATACAATGAGCAGTTCTTC.

This chain connects TRBV20-1 to TRBJ1-1; D not certain. Germline assignment: CDR1 DFQATT and CDR2 SNEGSKA (reference sequence). Trimming removed 5 bases at V and 5 bases at J, with 9 bases between. CDR3 length: 11 amino acids. This CDR3 is CSAPGRTEAFF. Here the CDR3 DNA reads TGCAGTGCTCCCGGGAGGACTGAAGCTTTCTTT.

V and J are TRBV5-1 and TRBJ1-4, with D perhaps TRBD1 (5 bases). The V end was cut by 3 bases, the J end by 3 bases, with 9 bases between. The CDR3 covers 14 residues. Looked up from germline, CDR1 is SGHRS and CDR2 is YFSETQ. Here the CDR3 DNA reads TGCGCCAGCAGCTCGGGACGGCCTAATGAAAAACTGTTTTTT. This codes for CASSSGRPNEKLFF.

The chain carries TRBV19 and TRBJ2-7, with 9 bases lining up with TRBD1. Germline V CDR1 and CDR2: LNHDA, SQIVND (reference sequence). The ends lost 8 bases at V and 1 base at J; junction bases unmatched: 6. The CDR3 is 14 residues long. CDR3 region: CASCRDRESYEQYF. In nucleotides, the CDR3 is TGTGCCAGTTGCCGGGACAGGGAGTCCTACGAGCAGTACTTC.

The chain recombines TRBV4-1 with TRBJ2-1, with 9 bases lining up with TRBD2. From germline, CDR1 is MGHRA and CDR2 YSYEKL. The CDR3 runs 15 residues. Trimming took 1 base from V and 8 from J; bases not matched to a gene: 6. The CDR3 coding sequence is TGCGCCAGCAGCCAAGGCGCGGGAGGGCCCTATGAGCAGTTCTTC. Translated: CASSQGAGGPYEQFF.

The chain links TRBV10-3 to TRBJ1-5; TRBD1 is a possible D gene (5 bases). Germline CDR1 and CDR2: ENHRY and SYGVKD. This CDR3 comprises 17 residues. Trimming pared 5 bases from V and 2 bases from J, leaving 19 bases between. The CDR3 DNA reads TGTGCCATCAGTATGGGGGGTGGTGCAGGCGGCAATCAGCCCCAGCATTTT. Protein: CAISMGGGAGGNQPQHF.

This rearrangement joins TRBV12-3 or TRBV12-4 to TRBJ2-3; D unclear. This CDR3 has 12 residues. The V gene lost 5 bases and the J gene lost 6 bases, with 9 bases spanning the gap. CDR3 sequence (DNA): TGTGCCAGCAGTCTAGAATCGGATACGCAGTATTTT. It specifies CASSLESDTQYF.

The chain is built from TRBV2 and TRBJ2-7, with 7 positions matching TRBD1. V was clipped by 4 bases and J by 3 bases; unmatched bases: 0. The germline gives CDR1 SNHLY, CDR2 FYNNEI. There are 12 residues in the CDR3. The DNA of the CDR3 is TGTGCCAGCAGTGGACAGGGCTACGAGCAGTACTTC. Protein product: CASSGQGYEQYF.

The chain joins TRBV28 to TRBJ1-6; no definite D call. CDR1 and CDR2 (germline): MDHEN, SYDVKM. This CDR3 comprises 14 residues. V was pared by 2 bases and J by 7 bases, with 9 bases between. The DNA of the CDR3 is TGTGCCAGCAGTTTACGACGCTGGAATTCACCCCTCCACTTT. As protein: CASSLRRWNSPLHF.

This clone has a single count. V usage is TRBV7-9 and J usage is TRBJ1-5; D not resolved. The germline gives CDR1 SEHNR, CDR2 FQNEAQ (reference sequence). The CDR3 has 12 residues. V was pared by 5 bases and J by 4 bases, with 6 bases between. CDR3: CASSDTNQPQHF. CDR3 nucleotides: TGTGCCAGCAGCGATACTAATCAGCCCCAGCATTTT.